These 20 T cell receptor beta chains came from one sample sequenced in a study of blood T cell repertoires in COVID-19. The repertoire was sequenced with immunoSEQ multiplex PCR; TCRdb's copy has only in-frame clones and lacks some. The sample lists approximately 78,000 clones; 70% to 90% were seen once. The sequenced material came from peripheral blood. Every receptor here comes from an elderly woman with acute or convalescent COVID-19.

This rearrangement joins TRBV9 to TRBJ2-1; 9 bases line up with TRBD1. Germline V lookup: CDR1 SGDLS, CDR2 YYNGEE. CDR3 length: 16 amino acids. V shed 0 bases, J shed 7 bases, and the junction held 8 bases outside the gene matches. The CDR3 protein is CASSVDETGGINEQFF. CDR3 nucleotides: TGTGCCAGCAGCGTAGATGAGACAGGGGGAATAAATGAGCAGTTCTTC.

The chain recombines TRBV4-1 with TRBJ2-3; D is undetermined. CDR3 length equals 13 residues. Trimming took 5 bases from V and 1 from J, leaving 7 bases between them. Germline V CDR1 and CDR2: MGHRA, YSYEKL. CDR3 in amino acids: CASSTQGTDTQYF. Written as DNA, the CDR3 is TGCGCCAGCAGCACTCAGGGCACAGATACGCAGTATTTT.

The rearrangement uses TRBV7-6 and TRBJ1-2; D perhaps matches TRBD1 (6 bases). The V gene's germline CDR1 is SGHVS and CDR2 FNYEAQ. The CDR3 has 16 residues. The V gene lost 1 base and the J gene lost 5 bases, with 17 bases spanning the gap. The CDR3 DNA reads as TGTGCCAGCAGCTTAGGGGGCAACAGGGCCGGGTATGGCTACACCTTC. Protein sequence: CASSLGGNRAGYGYTF.

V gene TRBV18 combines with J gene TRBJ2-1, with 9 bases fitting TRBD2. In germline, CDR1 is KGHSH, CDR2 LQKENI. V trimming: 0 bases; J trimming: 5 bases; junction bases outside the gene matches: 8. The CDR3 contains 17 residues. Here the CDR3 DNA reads TGTGCCAGCTCACCACCCAATTGGGGACTAGCCGACAATGAGCAGTTCTTC. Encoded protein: CASSPPNWGLADNEQFF.

This CDR3 is CASSLGTGVSGANVLTF. The CDR3 nucleotides read TGTGCCAGCAGCTTAGGGACAGGGGTCTCTGGGGCCAACGTCCTGACTTTC. The chain joins TRBV5-4 to TRBJ2-6, with 10 bases aligning to TRBD1. The CDR3 consists of 17 residues. Germline CDR1 SGHNT, CDR2 YYREEE (reference sequence). The V segment lost 2 bases and the J segment 0 bases; nucleotides outside the gene matches: 2.

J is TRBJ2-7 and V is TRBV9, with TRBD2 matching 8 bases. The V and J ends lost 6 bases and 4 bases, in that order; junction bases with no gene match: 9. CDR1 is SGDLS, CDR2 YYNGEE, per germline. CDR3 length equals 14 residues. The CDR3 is CASNPRGGSYEQYF. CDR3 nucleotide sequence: TGTGCCAGCAACCCTCGGGGGGGGTCTTACGAGCAGTACTTC.

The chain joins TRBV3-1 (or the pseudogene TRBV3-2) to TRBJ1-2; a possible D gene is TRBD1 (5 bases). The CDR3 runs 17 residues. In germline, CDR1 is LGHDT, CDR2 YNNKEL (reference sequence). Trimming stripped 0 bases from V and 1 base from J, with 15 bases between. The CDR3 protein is CASSQDGQGNLNYGYTF. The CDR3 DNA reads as TGTGCCAGCAGCCAAGACGGGCAGGGTAATCTTAACTATGGCTACACCTTC.

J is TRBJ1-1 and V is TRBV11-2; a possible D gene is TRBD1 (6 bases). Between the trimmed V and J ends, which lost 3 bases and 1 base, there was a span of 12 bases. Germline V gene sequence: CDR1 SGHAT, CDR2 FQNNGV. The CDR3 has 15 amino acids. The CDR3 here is CASSFGGHPNTEAFF. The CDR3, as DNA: TGTGCCAGCAGCTTCGGGGGGCACCCGAACACTGAAGCTTTCTTT.

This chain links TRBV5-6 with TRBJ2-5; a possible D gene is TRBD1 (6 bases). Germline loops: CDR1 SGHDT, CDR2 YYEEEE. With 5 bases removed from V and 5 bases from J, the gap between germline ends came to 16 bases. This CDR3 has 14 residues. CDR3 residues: CASSHPGVRETQYF. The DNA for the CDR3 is TGTGCCAGCAGTCACCCAGGGGTTAGGGAGACCCAGTACTTC.

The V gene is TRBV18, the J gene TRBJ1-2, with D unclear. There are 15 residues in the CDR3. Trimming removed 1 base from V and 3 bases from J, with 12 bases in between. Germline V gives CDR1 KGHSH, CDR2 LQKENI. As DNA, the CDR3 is TGTGCCAGCTCACCACAGCACAGAATAGACTATGGCTACACCTTC. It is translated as CASSPQHRIDYGYTF.

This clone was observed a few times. CDR3 DNA: TGTGCCAGCAGCTTGAATCGGGACAGGGGGCGGATCAACTATGGCTACACCTTC. Its protein product is CASSLNRDRGRINYGYTF. The chain uses TRBV5-6 and TRBJ1-2, with TRBD1 matching over 12 bases. After removal of 1 base from V and 2 bases from J, the junction contained 9 bases not matched to a gene. The CDR3 extends over 18 amino acids. CDR1 is SGHDT and CDR2 is YYEEEE in the germline V gene.

The CDR3: CATSRDGSRETQYF. CDR3 sequence (DNA): TGTGCCACCAGCAGAGATGGGAGTCGAGAGACCCAGTACTTC. The chain joins TRBV15 to TRBJ2-5, with D possibly being TRBD2 (5 bases). CDR1 is LNHNV and CDR2 is YYDKDF in the germline V gene (reference sequence). V lost 0 bases and J lost 4, with 9 bases in between. CDR3 length: 14 residues.

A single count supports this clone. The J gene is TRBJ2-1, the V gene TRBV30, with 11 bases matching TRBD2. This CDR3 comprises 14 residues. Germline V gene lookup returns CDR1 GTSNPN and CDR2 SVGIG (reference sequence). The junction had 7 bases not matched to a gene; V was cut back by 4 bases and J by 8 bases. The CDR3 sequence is CAWKASGRLHEQFF. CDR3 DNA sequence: TGTGCCTGGAAGGCTAGCGGGAGGTTACATGAGCAGTTCTTC.

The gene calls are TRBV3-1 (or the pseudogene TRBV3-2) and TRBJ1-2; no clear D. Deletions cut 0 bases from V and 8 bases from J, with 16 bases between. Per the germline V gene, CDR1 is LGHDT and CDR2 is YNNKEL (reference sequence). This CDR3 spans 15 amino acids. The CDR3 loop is CASSQDNRAPGGYTF. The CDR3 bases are TGTGCCAGCAGCCAAGATAACAGAGCCCCTGGGGGCTACACCTTC.

The DNA of the CDR3 is TGTGCCAGCAGTCCGGATCCCGGGGATACGCAGTATTTT. This encodes CASSPDPGDTQYF. This chain joins TRBV5-4 and TRBJ2-3; no reliable D call. V was shortened by 5 bases and J by 6 bases, with 13 bases between the two germline ends. This CDR3 is 13 amino acids long. Germline CDR1 reads SGHNT; CDR2 reads YYREEE (reference sequence).

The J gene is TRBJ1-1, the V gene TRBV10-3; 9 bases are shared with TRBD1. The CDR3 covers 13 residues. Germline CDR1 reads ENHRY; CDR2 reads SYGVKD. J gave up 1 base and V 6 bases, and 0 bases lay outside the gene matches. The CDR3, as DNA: TGTGCCATCAGACAGGGGGCGAACACTGAAGCTTTCTTT. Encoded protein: CAIRQGANTEAFF.

The CDR3 DNA reads as TGTGCCAGCAGCTTAGAGCGACAGAAGAACACTGAAGCTTTCTTT. It codes for CASSLERQKNTEAFF. The chain employs TRBV11-2 and TRBJ1-1; D might be TRBD1 (5 bases). This CDR3 has 15 amino acids. Germline values: CDR1 SGHAT, CDR2 FQNNGV. Trimming took 0 bases from V and 1 from J, leaving 9 bases between them.

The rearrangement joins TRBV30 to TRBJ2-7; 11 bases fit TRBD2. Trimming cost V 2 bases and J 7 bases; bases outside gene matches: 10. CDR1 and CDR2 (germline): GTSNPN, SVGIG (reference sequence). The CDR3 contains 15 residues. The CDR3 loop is CAWSFLAGGVGEQYF. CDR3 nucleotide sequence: TGTGCCTGGAGTTTCCTAGCGGGAGGAGTGGGGGAGCAGTACTTC. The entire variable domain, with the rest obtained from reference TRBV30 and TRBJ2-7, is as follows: SQTIHQWPATLVQPVGSPLSLECTVEGTSNPNLYWYRQAAGRGLQLLFYSVGIGQISSEVPQNLSASRPQDRQFILSSKKLLLSDSGFYLCAWSFLAGGVGEQYFGPGTRLTVT.

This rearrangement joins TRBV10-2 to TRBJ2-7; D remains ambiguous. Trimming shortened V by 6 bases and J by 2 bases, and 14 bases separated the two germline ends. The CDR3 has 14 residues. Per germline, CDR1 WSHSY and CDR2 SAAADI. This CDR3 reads CASSHRVITYEQYF. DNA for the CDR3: TGCGCCAGCAGCCACCGGGTCATAACCTACGAGCAGTACTTC.

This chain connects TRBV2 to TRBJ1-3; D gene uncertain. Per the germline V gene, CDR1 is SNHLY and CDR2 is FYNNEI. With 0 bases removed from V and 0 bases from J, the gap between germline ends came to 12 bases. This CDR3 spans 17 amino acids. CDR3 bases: TGTGCCAGCAGTGAAGCGCGCGGGGTAGGCTCTGGAAACACCATATATTTT. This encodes CASSEARGVGSGNTIYF.